These 31 T cell receptor beta chains were all obtained from the same sample, sequenced in a study of T cell changes during pregnancy in multiple sclerosis. Clones were sequenced by immunoSEQ multiplex PCR, and TCRdb holds only the in-frame ones, with some missing. The profile shows 50,000 to 70,000 clones, roughly 91% of them singletons. This material consisted of peripheral blood, taken after pregnancy. The receptors originated from a female donor in good health, enrolled as a control in a pregnancy study.

The rearrangement uses TRBV10-1 and TRBJ1-4; D might be TRBD1 (6 bases). The CDR3 is made up of 15 amino acids. CDR1 is WNHNN and CDR2 is SYGVQD in the germline V gene (reference sequence). Trimming stripped 6 bases from V and 4 bases from J, with 15 bases between. The CDR3 spells CASRDSQGLNEKLFF. DNA for the CDR3: TGCGCCAGCAGAGACTCCCAGGGGCTTAATGAAAAACTGTTTTTT.

This chain uses TRBV27 with TRBJ1-2; no clear D. V lost 4 bases and J lost 5, with 11 bases in between. CDR1 is MNHEY, CDR2 SMNVEV, per germline (reference sequence). This CDR3 contains 13 residues. The CDR3 region has the DNA TGTGCCAGCAGTTCCGCATCCGGTTATGGCTACACCTTC. Its translation is CASSSASGYGYTF.

The genes are TRBV5-4 and TRBJ2-3; the match to TRBD2 covers 11 bases. J was trimmed by 0 bases and V by 5 bases; bases with no gene match: 5. CDR1 and CDR2 from the germline V gene are SGHNT and YYREEE (reference sequence). This CDR3 region has 16 residues. CDR3 region: CASRKASGGSTDTQYF. The DNA of the CDR3 is TGTGCCAGCAGAAAGGCTAGCGGGGGGAGCACAGATACGCAGTATTTT.

The genes are TRBV20-1 and TRBJ1-1; maybe TRBD1 (6 bases). The CDR3 runs to 11 residues. Germline V CDR1 and CDR2: DFQATT, SNEGSKA (reference sequence). Trimming pared 5 bases from V and 7 bases from J, leaving 11 bases between. The CDR3 loop reads CSAGGAREAFF. CDR3 nucleotide sequence: TGCAGTGCTGGGGGGGCCCGTGAAGCTTTCTTT.

This clone was detected only a few times. The rearrangement uses TRBV7-2 and TRBJ1-5; D is uncertain. Germline V gene lookup returns CDR1 SGHTA and CDR2 FQGNSA. The CDR3 is 15 residues long. V was pared by 0 bases and J by 0 bases, with 6 bases between. CDR3 nucleotide sequence: TGTGCCAGCAGCTTAGCGGGCCTTAGCAATCAGCCCCAGCATTTT. Translated, it gives CASSLAGLSNQPQHF.

This clone showed up just once. The rearrangement joins TRBV7-6 to TRBJ2-5; the D is unclear. Germline CDR1 SGHVS, CDR2 FNYEAQ. The CDR3 covers 14 residues. V lost 1 base, J lost 0 bases, and 6 bases lay in between. The CDR3 bases are TGTGCCAGCAGCTTAGTTGGCTACCAAGAGACCCAGTACTTC. Translation gives CASSLVGYQETQYF. Full variable domain (remainder filled in from reference TRBV7-6 and TRBJ2-5): GAGVSQSPRYKVTKRGQDVALRCDPISGHVSLYWYRQALGQGPEFLTYFNYEAQQDKSGLPNDRFSAERPEGSISTLTIQRTEQRDSAMYRCASSLVGYQETQYFGPGTRLLVL.

J is TRBJ2-7 and V is TRBV11-2, with D possibly matching TRBD2 (5 bases). The germline gives CDR1 SGHAT, CDR2 FQNNGV. The ends were cut back, 5 bases at V and 0 bases at J, with 17 bases in the middle. The CDR3 is 16 amino acids. CDR3 sequence (DNA): TGTGCCAGCAGCGGACCAGAAAGGAGGAACTCCTACGAGCAGTACTTC. This sequence encodes CASSGPERRNSYEQYF.

V usage is TRBV7-2 and J usage is TRBJ1-2, with a possible D match to TRBD1 (6 bases). Germline V CDR1 and CDR2: SGHTA, FQGNSA. This CDR3 has 13 amino acids. Trimming took off 6 bases at V and 8 bases at J, with 16 bases between the two ends. The CDR3, as DNA: TGTGCCAGCAGGCGATCAGGGGTCACAGGCTACACCTTC. Protein sequence: CASRRSGVTGYTF.

This chain connects TRBV9 to TRBJ2-1; possible D gene TRBD1, 5 bases. Trimming took 3 bases from V and 4 from J, leaving 11 bases between them. Germline lookup yields CDR1 SGDLS and CDR2 YYNGEE. The CDR3 runs to 14 residues. The CDR3: CASSGGVTYNEQFF. The CDR3 nucleotides are TGTGCCAGCAGCGGGGGCGTCACTTACAATGAGCAGTTCTTC.

The V call is TRBV29-1, the J call TRBJ1-1; D is ambiguous. Germline CDR1 is SQVTM and CDR2 is ANQGSEA. This CDR3 has 14 residues. The ends were cut back, 4 bases at V and 2 bases at J, with 14 bases in the middle. In DNA form, the CDR3 reads TGCAGCGTTGCTCCCGAGGACTTAAACACTGAAGCTTTCTTT. The encoded protein is CSVAPEDLNTEAFF. The variable domain in full, completed from reference TRBV29-1 and TRBJ1-1, reads SAVISQKPSRDICQRGTSLTIQCQVDSQVTMMFWYRQQPGQSLTLIATANQGSEATYESGFVIDKFPISRPNLTFSTLTVSNMSPEDSSIYLCSVAPEDLNTEAFFGQGTRLTVV.

This sequence joins TRBV7-9 and TRBJ2-3; 10 nucleotides line up with TRBD1. Trimming at V came to 5 bases and at J to 4 bases, leaving 6 bases not matched to a gene. Looked up from germline, CDR1 is SEHNR and CDR2 is FQNEAQ (reference sequence). The CDR3 contains 15 residues. CDR3 sequence reads: CASSLRDRGSDTQYF. In nucleotides, the CDR3 is TGTGCCAGCAGCCTCCGGGACAGGGGATCAGATACGCAGTATTTT.

The chain carries TRBV2 and TRBJ1-1, with no clear D. Germline CDR1 and CDR2: SNHLY and FYNNEI. The CDR3 covers 14 residues. V shed 5 bases and J shed 7 bases, with 17 bases lying between them. CDR3 protein: CASSPDSSRREAFF. The CDR3 DNA reads TGTGCCAGCAGTCCGGACTCCTCCCGGCGTGAAGCTTTCTTT.

This chain joins TRBV18 and TRBJ2-1; 11 nucleotides match TRBD2. The CDR3 covers 16 residues. Losses at the gene ends were 4 bases for V and 4 bases for J; bases not matched to a gene: 6. Per germline, CDR1 KGHSH and CDR2 LQKENI. The CDR3 loop is CASSLPSGGIYNEQFF. DNA for the CDR3: TGTGCCAGCTCACTGCCTAGCGGGGGGATTTACAATGAGCAGTTCTTC.

The chain combines TRBV5-8 with TRBJ2-4; D is perhaps TRBD1 (6 bases). This CDR3 spans 15 amino acids. V shed 1 base and J shed 0 bases, with 8 bases lying between them. Germline V gene data show CDR1 as SGHTS and CDR2 as YDEGEE. The CDR3 spells CASSLYRVAKNIQYF. CDR3 DNA: TGTGCCAGCAGCTTGTACAGGGTAGCCAAAAACATTCAGTACTTC. The whole variable domain, remainder taken from reference TRBV5-8 and TRBJ2-4, is EAGVTQSPTHLIKTRGQQATLRCSPISGHTSVYWYQQALGLGLQFLLWYDEGEERNRGNFPPRFSGRQFPNYSSELNVNALELEDSALYLCASSLYRVAKNIQYFGAGTRLSVL.

J is TRBJ2-3 and V is TRBV9; a weak D match, TRBD2 (7 bases). The germline V gene has CDR1 SGDLS and CDR2 YYNGEE. Trimming removed 6 bases at V and 0 bases at J, with 11 bases between. The CDR3 extends over 14 amino acids. CDR3 bases: TGTGCCAGCAAGCGCGGGGGCAGCACAGATACGCAGTATTTT. It translates to CASKRGGSTDTQYF.

The chain carries TRBV6-5 and TRBJ1-3; D remains unclear. Germline V gene sequence: CDR1 MNHEY, CDR2 SVGAGI. The CDR3 totals 11 residues. V lost 8 bases to trimming and J lost 4 bases, with 6 bases between them. The CDR3 is CASLRGNTIYF. Here the CDR3 DNA reads TGTGCCAGCCTAAGAGGAAACACCATATATTTT.

This rearrangement joins TRBV4-2 to TRBJ2-7; TRBD2 matches 15 bases. The V segment lost 3 bases and the J segment 7 bases; nucleotides outside the gene matches: 7. CDR1 LGHNA and CDR2 YNFKEQ come from the germline V gene. This CDR3 contains 16 residues. CDR3 loop: CASSQPPGTSGGEQYF. CDR3 nucleotide sequence: TGTGCCAGCAGCCAGCCGCCCGGGACTAGCGGGGGGGAGCAGTACTTC.

The rearrangement uses TRBV9 and TRBJ1-1, with D possibly being TRBD1 (6 bases). V was pared by 3 bases and J by 5 bases, with 11 bases between. CDR1 is SGDLS, CDR2 YYNGEE, per germline. The CDR3 contains 13 residues. The CDR3 DNA reads as TGTGCCAGCAGCGCCGAGGGGGAGACTGAAGCTTTCTTT. Translation: CASSAEGETEAFF.

The V and J genes are TRBV19 and TRBJ2-5, with TRBD2 matching over 10 bases. The CDR3 is 16 amino acids. V gave up 4 bases and J gave up 1 base; unmatched junction bases: 6. Germline V lookup: CDR1 LNHDA, CDR2 SQIVND (reference sequence). The CDR3 loop is CASSNLAGDVQETQYF. The CDR3 DNA sequence: TGTGCCAGTAGTAACCTAGCGGGGGACGTCCAAGAGACCCAGTACTTC.

This chain links TRBV30 with TRBJ1-5; tentatively, D is TRBD1 (5 bases). This CDR3 has 13 amino acids. Per germline, CDR1 GTSNPN and CDR2 SVGIG (reference sequence). The V gene lost 0 bases and the J gene lost 4 bases, with 7 bases spanning the gap. As DNA, the CDR3 is TGTGCCTGGAGTGTAGGGGTGAATCAGCCCCAGCATTTT. Translating it yields CAWSVGVNQPQHF.

The sample holds one count of this clone. The V gene is TRBV11-3, the J gene TRBJ2-1; TRBD2 agrees at 7 bases. CDR3 size: 12 residues. V was pared by 6 bases and J by 15 bases, with 11 bases of the junction left unmatched. Per the germline V gene, CDR1 is SGHNT and CDR2 is YENEEA. CDR3 nucleotides: TGTGCCAGCAGAACCAACGCGGGGGAGACGTTCTTC. The encoded protein is CASRTNAGETFF.

The CDR3 loop is CASSYYSGRTEAFF. The CDR3 coding sequence is TGTGCCAGCAGTTACTATTCAGGGCGGACTGAAGCTTTCTTT. V is TRBV6-5 and J is TRBJ1-1, with TRBD1 as a possible D gene (5 bases). This CDR3 spans 14 amino acids. V dropped 1 base and J dropped 5 bases, with 11 bases sitting between them. In germline, CDR1 is MNHEY, CDR2 SVGAGI.

V is TRBV19 and J is TRBJ2-7, with D tentatively TRBD1 (8 bases). The CDR3 length is 15 residues. Per the germline V gene, CDR1 is LNHDA and CDR2 is SQIVND (reference sequence). Trimming shortened V by 2 bases and J by 3 bases, and 14 bases separated the two germline ends. CDR3 loop: CASSIRRGTGYEQYF. CDR3 sequence (DNA): TGTGCCAGTAGTATAAGGCGGGGGACAGGCTACGAGCAGTACTTC.

In nucleotides, the CDR3 is TGTGCCAGCTCCCGGGACAGAAGATACGAGCAGTACTTC. Protein product: CASSRDRRYEQYF. The chain links TRBV6-5 to TRBJ2-5; 7 bases are a match to TRBD1. The DNA end lines up better with TRBJ2-7; the J call may be wrong. The germline V gene encodes CDR1 MNHEY and CDR2 SVGAGI. This CDR3 has 13 amino acids.

The chain recombines TRBV6-1 with TRBJ1-5, with D uncertain. The V gene lost 6 bases and the J gene lost 0 bases, with 12 bases spanning the gap. The CDR3 contains 15 residues. Germline V gene lookup returns CDR1 MNHNS and CDR2 SASEGT. The CDR3 DNA follows: TGTGCCAGCAGCCGCACAGATTATAGCAATCAGCCCCAGCATTTT. Amino acids: CASSRTDYSNQPQHF.

There are a few counts of this clone. This CDR3 reads CASSLEGDTQYF. CDR3 in DNA: TGTGCCAGCAGTTTGGAGGGAGATACGCAGTATTTT. The chain couples TRBV6-5 to TRBJ2-3, with a possible D match to TRBD2 (6 bases). CDR1 is MNHEY and CDR2 is SVGAGI in the germline V gene. The CDR3 loop spans 12 amino acids. V gave up 4 bases and J gave up 5 bases, with 7 bases separating them.

The chain employs TRBV27 and TRBJ2-1; 7 bases map to TRBD1. CDR3 size: 14 residues. V trimming: 5 bases; J trimming: 4 bases; junction bases outside the gene matches: 5. Germline lookup yields CDR1 MNHEY and CDR2 SMNVEV (reference sequence). CDR3 bases: TGTGCCAGCAGTGTAGGGGGCGATTACAATGAGCAGTTCTTC. It codes for CASSVGGDYNEQFF.

The J gene is TRBJ1-6, the V gene TRBV4-3; no firm D call. Germline CDR1 is LGHNA and CDR2 is YSLEER. The CDR3 is made up of 14 amino acids. The ends were cut back, 3 bases at V and 10 bases at J, with 13 bases in the middle. The CDR3 coding sequence is TGCGCCAGCAGCCATACAGCCAGGCCCTCACCCCTCCACTTT. Protein product: CASSHTARPSPLHF.

This chain links TRBV14 with TRBJ2-1, with D uncertain. The CDR3 is made up of 11 amino acids. With 2 bases removed from V and 12 bases from J, the gap between germline ends came to 8 bases. The germline CDR1 and CDR2 sequences are SGHDN and FVKESK. The CDR3 sequence is CASSQWLRQFF. Here the CDR3 DNA reads TGTGCCAGCAGCCAATGGCTCAGGCAGTTCTTC.

The CDR3 loop reads CSVAMTATYEQYF. CDR3 nucleotide sequence: TGCAGCGTTGCGATGACAGCCACCTACGAGCAGTACTTC. The chain carries TRBV29-1 and TRBJ2-7, with D possibly TRBD1 on 5 matching bases. Trimming stripped 4 bases from V and 2 bases from J, with 12 bases between. This CDR3 is 13 amino acids long. CDR1 SQVTM and CDR2 ANQGSEA come from the germline V gene.

The chain employs TRBV27 and TRBJ2-5; D might be TRBD1 (6 bases). The CDR3 has 13 residues. Looked up from germline, CDR1 is MNHEY and CDR2 is SMNVEV (reference sequence). V was pared by 4 bases and J by 1 base, with 7 bases between. The CDR3 protein is CASSWTAQETQYF. CDR3 sequence (DNA): TGTGCCAGCAGTTGGACAGCCCAAGAGACCCAGTACTTC.